These 27 T cell receptor beta chains were sequenced from one sample in a study of blood T cell repertoires in COVID-19. Using immunoSEQ multiplex PCR, the repertoire was profiled, and TCRdb retains in-frame clones only, with some absent. In the table there are over 150,000 clones, more than 65% of which are singletons. The material sequenced was PBMCs or T cells enriched from blood (not recorded which). The receptor set was obtained from a man between 35 and 55 years old who had recovered from COVID-19.

The V gene is TRBV2, the J gene TRBJ1-4; 10 bases fit TRBD1. With V trimmed by 6 bases and J by 8 bases, 9 bases remained unmatched. The CDR3 sequence is 15 residues long. Germline CDR1 reads SNHLY; CDR2 reads FYNNEI. As DNA, the CDR3 is TGTGCCAGCAGGGAGACGGGACAGGGGCGCGAAAAACTGTTTTTT. Protein sequence: CASRETGQGREKLFF.

The chain uses TRBV19 and TRBJ2-7, with TRBD1 identical over 7 bases. V shed 5 bases, J shed 3 bases, and the junction held 7 bases outside the gene matches. CDR1 is LNHDA and CDR2 is SQIVND in the germline V gene (reference sequence). The CDR3 sequence is 14 residues long. CDR3 residues: CASSFRDRLYEQYF. In nucleotides, the CDR3 is TGTGCCAGTAGTTTCCGGGACAGACTCTACGAGCAGTACTTC.

Note on this clone: In the same sample, other DNA sequences code for this CDR3. The chain recombines TRBV18 with TRBJ1-5; perhaps TRBD1 as D (5 bases). V was shortened by 3 bases and J by 4 bases, with 10 bases between the two germline ends. Germline CDR1 is KGHSH and CDR2 is LQKENI. The CDR3 has 14 residues. CDR3 in amino acids: CASSPAGGNQPQHF. CDR3 in DNA: TGTGCCAGCTCACCCGCGGGGGGGAATCAGCCCCAGCATTTT.

V usage is TRBV2 and J usage is TRBJ2-2; tentative D call: TRBD1 (6 bases). This CDR3 comprises 15 residues. The V gene lost 6 bases and the J gene lost 0 bases, with 11 bases spanning the gap. Germline V gene sequence: CDR1 SNHLY, CDR2 FYNNEI. The CDR3 DNA reads as TGTGCCAGCAGAAAACAGGGAACGAACACCGGGGAGCTGTTTTTT. It encodes CASRKQGTNTGELFF. Looking up the rest from reference TRBV2 and TRBJ2-2 gives the full variable domain: EPEVTQTPSHQVTQMGQEVILRCVPISNHLYFYWYRQILGQKVEFLVSFYNNEISEKSEIFDDQFSVERPDGSNFTLKIRSTKLEDSAMYFCASRKQGTNTGELFFGEGSRLTVL.

The rearrangement links TRBV15 to TRBJ2-1, with 7 bases fitting TRBD1. The CDR3 covers 14 residues. V lost 2 bases and J lost 6; bases outside the gene matches: 4. The germline CDR1 and CDR2 sequences are LNHNV and YYDKDF (reference sequence). The CDR3 DNA is TGTGCCACCAGCAGACAGGGGGTTACCAATGAGCAGTTCTTC. Residues: CATSRQGVTNEQFF.

The chain recombines TRBV4-3 with TRBJ1-4, with D tentatively TRBD1 (6 bases). V lost 0 bases, J lost 5 bases, and 16 bases lay in between. CDR3 length: 17 residues. Germline CDR1 reads LGHNA; CDR2 reads YSLEER. The CDR3 region has the DNA TGCGCCAGCAGCCAAGATAGATCCTCAACAGGGAATGAAAAACTGTTTTTT. Translating gives CASSQDRSSTGNEKLFF.

This chain links TRBV5-6 with TRBJ2-2, with no clear D. Germline loops: CDR1 SGHDT, CDR2 YYEEEE. The CDR3 has 12 residues. V was shortened by 0 bases and J by 9 bases, with 6 bases between the two germline ends. The CDR3 sequence: CASSLAYRELFF. In nucleotides, the CDR3 is TGTGCCAGCAGCTTGGCTTATCGGGAGCTGTTTTTT.

The chain uses TRBV7-2 and TRBJ2-7; no definite D call. V was shortened by 1 base and J by 8 bases, with 18 bases between the two germline ends. CDR3 length: 15 residues. Germline V gene sequence: CDR1 SGHTA, CDR2 FQGNSA. This CDR3 is CASSLVSVASEKQYF. CDR3 DNA: TGTGCCAGCAGCTTAGTATCCGTTGCGAGCGAAAAGCAGTACTTC.

The CDR3 here is CASSLLAGGNTGELFF. CDR3 sequence (DNA): TGTGCCAGCAGCTTACTAGCGGGGGGGAACACCGGGGAGCTGTTTTTT. The gene calls are TRBV13 and TRBJ2-2, with TRBD2 matching 11 bases. Per germline, CDR1 PRHDT and CDR2 FYEKMQ (reference sequence). CDR3 length equals 16 residues. J lost 1 base, V lost 2 bases, and 0 bases had no gene match.

This rearrangement joins TRBV21-1 to TRBJ2-1; the tabulated D call, TRBD2, remains unverified against the DNA. TRBV21-1 is annotated as a pseudogene. The CDR3 covers 17 residues. CDR3 in DNA: TGTGCCAGCAGCAGAGCGCGGGGGGGCCTAGGCTACAATGAGCAGTTCTTC. It is translated as CASSRARGGLGYNEQFF.

This clone occurred once. The rearrangement links TRBV28 to TRBJ1-3, with D hard to call. The V end lost 5 bases, the J end lost 0 bases, and 11 bases lay between the germline ends. Germline CDR1 reads MDHEN; CDR2 reads SYDVKM. The CDR3 totals 15 residues. The CDR3 region is CASSPGSDSGNTIYF. In nucleotides, the CDR3 is TGTGCCAGCAGTCCCGGGTCAGACTCTGGAAACACCATATATTTT.

The V and J genes are TRBV7-9 and TRBJ1-2; 12 nucleotides agree with TRBD1. CDR3 length: 16 residues. In germline, CDR1 is SEHNR, CDR2 FQNEAQ (reference sequence). The J segment lost 6 bases and the V segment lost 2 bases, leaving 7 bases of the junction unmatched. CDR3 coding DNA: TGTGCCAGCAGCTTACCGGGACAGGGGGCATTAGATGGCTACACCTTC. Amino acids: CASSLPGQGALDGYTF.

CDR3 sequence: CATSPHPQGHKTNYGYTF. DNA for the CDR3: TGTGCCACCAGCCCCCACCCACAGGGACATAAGACTAACTATGGCTACACCTTC. The chain recombines TRBV15 with TRBJ1-2; maybe TRBD1 (6 bases). The CDR3 covers 18 residues. Germline V lookup: CDR1 LNHNV, CDR2 YYDKDF (reference sequence). V was shortened by 5 bases and J by 0 bases, with 22 bases between the two germline ends.

The V gene is TRBV28, the J gene TRBJ1-1; tentative D call: TRBD1 (6 bases). CDR3 length: 17 amino acids. CDR1 MDHEN and CDR2 SYDVKM come from the germline V gene. Trimming left V 6 bases short and J 7 bases short, with 27 bases between. The CDR3 nucleotides are TGTGCCAGCAGGAACTCACAGGGTTGGGGTGGGAAGAGTGAAGCTTTCTTT. Its protein is CASRNSQGWGGKSEAFF.

The chain recombines TRBV27 with TRBJ2-5; 11 bases fit TRBD2. The germline CDR1 and CDR2 sequences are MNHEY and SMNVEV (reference sequence). The CDR3 covers 16 residues. J was trimmed by 5 bases and V by 5 bases; bases with no gene match: 10. CDR3 nucleotides: TGTGCCAGCAGTACCCTAGCGGGGGGCCGTGGGGAGACCCAGTACTTC. Translating it yields CASSTLAGGRGETQYF.

The rearrangement uses TRBV5-6 and TRBJ2-3, with 8 bases fitting TRBD1. The V segment lost 4 bases and the J segment 4 bases; nucleotides outside the gene matches: 5. Germline CDR1 SGHDT, CDR2 YYEEEE. CDR3 length: 14 amino acids. CDR3 sequence reads: CASSAGQAADTQYF. DNA of the CDR3: TGTGCCAGCAGCGCGGGACAGGCAGCAGATACGCAGTATTTT.

The chain joins TRBV4-2 to TRBJ2-7, with D uncertain. CDR3 size: 15 residues. Germline loops: CDR1 LGHNA, CDR2 YNFKEQ. V was clipped by 1 base and J by 4 bases, with 14 bases between them. The CDR3 DNA is TGTGCCAGCAGCCAAGGGCCCGGAGAGCATTACGAGCAGTACTTC. As protein: CASSQGPGEHYEQYF.

The J gene is TRBJ1-6, the V gene TRBV27; D is unresolved. Trimming cost V 2 bases and J 7 bases, with 3 bases left between them. This CDR3 is built from 12 residues. CDR1 and CDR2 (germline): MNHEY, SMNVEV (reference sequence). The CDR3 region is CASSLTNSPLHF. DNA for the CDR3: TGTGCCAGCAGTTTAACAAATTCACCCCTCCACTTT.

The V call is TRBV5-1, the J call TRBJ2-5; 10 bases match TRBD2. CDR1 is SGHRS and CDR2 is YFSETQ in the germline V gene. Trimming took 1 base from V and 5 from J; bases not matched to a gene: 5. The CDR3 runs to 15 residues. The DNA of the CDR3 is TGCGCCAGCAGCTTGACTAGCGGGGTATTGGAGACCCAGTACTTC. It yields the protein CASSLTSGVLETQYF.

V is TRBV5-1 and J is TRBJ1-5; D not resolved. Trimming stripped 4 bases from V and 1 base from J, with 18 bases between. CDR3 length: 17 amino acids. Germline CDR1 and CDR2: SGHRS and YFSETQ. The CDR3 region is CASSPSPSGRSNQPQHF. The CDR3 DNA reads TGCGCCAGCAGCCCCTCCCCCTCAGGTAGGAGCAATCAGCCCCAGCATTTT.

CDR3 region: CASSIHPGGLEAFF. The CDR3 nucleotides read TGTGCCAGCAGTATTCACCCGGGAGGGCTAGAAGCTTTCTTT. This chain links TRBV6-5 with TRBJ1-1; D unresolved. The germline gives CDR1 MNHEY, CDR2 SVGAGI. The V end lost 5 bases, the J end lost 8 bases, and 18 bases lay between the germline ends. The CDR3 loop spans 14 amino acids.

This clone was counted between two and nine times. The genes are TRBV30 and TRBJ1-1; D gene ambiguous. Trimming took off 0 bases at V and 5 bases at J, with 10 bases between the two ends. This CDR3 region has 13 residues. The germline CDR1 and CDR2 sequences are GTSNPN and SVGIG (reference sequence). Written as DNA, the CDR3 is TGTGCCTGGAGTGTGTTTACGGGTACTGAAGCTTTCTTT. Amino acid sequence: CAWSVFTGTEAFF.

The rearrangement uses TRBV9 and TRBJ1-2; maybe TRBD1 (5 bases). Germline V lookup: CDR1 SGDLS, CDR2 YYNGEE. Trimming cost V 0 bases and J 3 bases, with 12 bases left between them. The CDR3 loop spans 15 amino acids. CDR3 sequence reads: CASSVDGAGDYGYTF. CDR3 DNA: TGTGCCAGCAGCGTAGACGGAGCGGGGGACTATGGCTACACCTTC.

The genes are TRBV23-1 and TRBJ1-4; TRBD1 is a possible D gene (5 bases). TRBV23-1 is an ORF; its function is uncertain. Trimming removed 0 bases from V and 11 bases from J, with 25 bases in between. The CDR3 extends over 18 amino acids. The CDR3 loop reads CASSQSSHPQGKSRKLFF. The CDR3 DNA is TGCGCCAGCAGTCAATCCTCCCATCCCCAGGGCAAGTCGAGGAAACTGTTTTTT.

This clone was found a few times. The V gene is TRBV29-1, the J gene TRBJ1-1; D not resolved. Germline V CDR1 and CDR2: SQVTM, ANQGSEA. This CDR3 spans 17 amino acids. V was pared by 4 bases and J by 0 bases, with 21 bases between. CDR3 in amino acids: CSVGLSAGGILNTEAFF. The CDR3 nucleotides are TGCAGCGTTGGTCTTAGCGCCGGCGGGATTCTGAACACTGAAGCTTTCTTT.

Regarding this clone: The junction does not match germline at one end; this may be a read error. CDR3: CASSRQGGDYGHTF. CDR3 nucleotide sequence: TGTGCCAGCAGCCGGCAGGGGGGAGACTATGGCCACACCTTC. The rearrangement links TRBV27 to TRBJ1-2; 7 bases match TRBD1. Germline CDR1 reads MNHEY; CDR2 reads SMNVEV (reference sequence). The CDR3 consists of 14 residues.

The rearrangement links TRBV2 to TRBJ1-5, with 8 bases matching TRBD1. Trimming removed 6 bases from V and 2 bases from J; junction bases left unmatched: 6. From germline, CDR1 is SNHLY and CDR2 FYNNEI. The CDR3 is 15 amino acids. The CDR3 reads CASRLDRGRNQPQHF. CDR3 DNA: TGTGCCAGCAGGCTCGACAGGGGCCGCAATCAGCCCCAGCATTTT. Using reference TRBV2 and TRBJ1-5 for the parts outside the CDR3, the full variable domain is EPEVTQTPSHQVTQMGQEVILRCVPISNHLYFYWYRQILGQKVEFLVSFYNNEISEKSEIFDDQFSVERPDGSNFTLKIRSTKLEDSAMYFCASRLDRGRNQPQHFGDGTRLSIL.